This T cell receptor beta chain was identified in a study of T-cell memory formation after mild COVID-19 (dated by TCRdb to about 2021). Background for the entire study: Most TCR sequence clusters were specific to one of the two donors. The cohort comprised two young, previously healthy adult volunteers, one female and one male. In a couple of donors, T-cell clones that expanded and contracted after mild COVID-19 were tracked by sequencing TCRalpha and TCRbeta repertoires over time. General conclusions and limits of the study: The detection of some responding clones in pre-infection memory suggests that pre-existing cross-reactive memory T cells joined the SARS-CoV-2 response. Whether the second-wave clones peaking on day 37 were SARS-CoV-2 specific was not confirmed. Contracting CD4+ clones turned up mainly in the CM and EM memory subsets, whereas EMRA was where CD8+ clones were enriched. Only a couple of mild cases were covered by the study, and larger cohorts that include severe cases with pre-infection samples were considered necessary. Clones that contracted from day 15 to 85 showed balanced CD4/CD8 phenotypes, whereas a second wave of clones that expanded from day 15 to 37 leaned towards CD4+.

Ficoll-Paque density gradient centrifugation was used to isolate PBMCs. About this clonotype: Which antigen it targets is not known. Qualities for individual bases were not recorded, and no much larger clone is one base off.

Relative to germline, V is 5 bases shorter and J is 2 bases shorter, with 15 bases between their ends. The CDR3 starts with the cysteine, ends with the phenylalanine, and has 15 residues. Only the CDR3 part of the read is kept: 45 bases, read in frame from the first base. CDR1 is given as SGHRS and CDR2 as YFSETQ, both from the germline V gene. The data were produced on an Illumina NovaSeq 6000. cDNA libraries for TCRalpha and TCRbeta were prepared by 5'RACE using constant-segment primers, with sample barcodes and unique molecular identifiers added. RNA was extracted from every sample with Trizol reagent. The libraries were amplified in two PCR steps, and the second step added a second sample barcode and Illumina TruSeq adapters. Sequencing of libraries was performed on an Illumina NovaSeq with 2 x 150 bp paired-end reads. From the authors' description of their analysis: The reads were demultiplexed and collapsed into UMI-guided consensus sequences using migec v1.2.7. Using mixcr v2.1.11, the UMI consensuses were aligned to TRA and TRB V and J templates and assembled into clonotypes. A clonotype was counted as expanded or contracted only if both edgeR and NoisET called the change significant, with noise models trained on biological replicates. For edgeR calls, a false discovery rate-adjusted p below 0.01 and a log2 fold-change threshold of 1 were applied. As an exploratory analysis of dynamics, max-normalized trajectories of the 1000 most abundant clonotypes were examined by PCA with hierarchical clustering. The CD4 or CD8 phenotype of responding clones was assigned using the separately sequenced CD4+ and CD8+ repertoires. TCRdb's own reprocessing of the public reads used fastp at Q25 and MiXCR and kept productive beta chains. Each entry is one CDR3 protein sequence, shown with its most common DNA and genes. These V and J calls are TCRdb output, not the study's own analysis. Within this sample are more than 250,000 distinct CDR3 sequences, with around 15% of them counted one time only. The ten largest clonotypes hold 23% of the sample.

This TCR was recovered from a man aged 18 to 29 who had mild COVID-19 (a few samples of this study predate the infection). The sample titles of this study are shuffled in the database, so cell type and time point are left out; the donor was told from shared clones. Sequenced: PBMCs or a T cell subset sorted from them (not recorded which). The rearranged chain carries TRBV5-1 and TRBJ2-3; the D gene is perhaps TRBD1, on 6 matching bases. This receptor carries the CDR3 CASSETGTFTDTQYF. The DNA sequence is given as TGCGCCAGCAGTGAAACCGGGACATTCACAGATACGCAGTATTTT.